The rows below give T cell receptor beta chains drawn from one sample of a study of sequential checkpoint blockade in melanoma. Some clones are missing from TCRdb's copy, which holds only in-frame ones; the method was immunoSEQ multiplex PCR. The table shows about 6,100 clones, with 21% occurring only once. The specimen was tumor tissue (inferred from file names), collected from a patient given nivolumab and ipilimumab in sequence. The receptor source for this set is a human donor with melanoma. The CDR3 runs from the conserved cysteine through the conserved F or W. The D gene is left open where the match is weak. Size is stated for part of the rows, as once, few or many counts, or as a class when the clone is expanded.

D	V	length	J	size	CDR3	DNA
TRBD2	TRBV5-1	14	TRBJ2-1	NA	CASTYSGGYNEQFF	TGCGCCAGCACCTATAGCGGGGGTTACAATGAGCAGTTCTTC
NA	TRBV19	13	TRBJ1-2	NA	CASSTTANYGYTF	TGTGCCAGTAGTACGACAGCTAACTATGGCTACACCTTC
NA	TRBV7-5	14	TRBJ2-3	few	CASSPGGYTDTQYF	TGTGCCAGCAGCCCCGGGGGTTACACAGATACGCAGTATTTT
TRBD2	TRBV6-8	15	TRBJ2-2	NA	CASSWTSGSTGELFF	TGTGCCAGCAGTTGGACTAGCGGGAGCACCGGGGAGCTGTTTTTT
NA	TRBV6-8	13	TRBJ2-5	many	CASSYSGEETQYF	TGTGCCAGCAGTTACTCTGGGGAAGAGACCCAGTACTTC
NA	TRBV10-2	12	TRBJ2-3	few	CASRDFTDTQYF	TGCGCCAGTCGGGACTTCACAGATACGCAGTATTTT
NA	TRBV9	13	TRBJ1-2	NA	CASIGQGNYGYTF	TGTGCCAGCATTGGGCAGGGCAACTATGGCTACACCTTC
TRBD2	TRBV19	15	TRBJ2-1	medium-sized	CASSMTSGAYNEQFF	TGTGCCAGTAGTATGACTAGCGGGGCGTACAATGAGCAGTTCTTC
NA	TRBV29-1	14	TRBJ2-7	few	CSASPQADLLEQYF	TGCAGCGCCAGCCCCCAAGCGGACCTCTTGGAGCAGTACTTC
TRBD1	TRBV9	12	TRBJ1-3	NA	CASEGAGNTIYF	TGTGCCAGCGAGGGGGCCGGAAACACCATATATTTT
TRBD2	TRBV19	15	TRBJ2-1	NA	CASSITSGAINEQFF	TGTGCCAGTAGTATAACTAGCGGGGCAATAAATGAGCAGTTCTTC
TRBD1	TRBV11-3	14	TRBJ1-2	many	CASSLTGGNYGYTF	TGTGCCAGCAGCCTGACAGGGGGTAACTATGGCTACACCTTC
NA	TRBV6-8	15	TRBJ2-2	many	CASSQTVYNTGELFF	TGTGCCAGCAGTCAGACAGTTTATAACACCGGGGAGCTGTTTTTT
NA	TRBV29-1	13	TRBJ1-2	NA	CSVEDWGGIGYTF	TGCAGCGTTGAAGATTGGGGAGGGATTGGCTACACCTTC
NA	TRBV6-8	14	TRBJ1-5	medium-sized	CASRLQGPGQPQHF	TGTGCCAGCAGGTTACAGGGCCCGGGGCAGCCCCAGCATTTT
NA	TRBV29-1	14	TRBJ1-1	few	CSVGMGGLGAEAFF	TGCAGCGTTGGGATGGGAGGCCTCGGGGCTGAAGCTTTCTTT
NA	TRBV7-6	14	TRBJ1-2	many	CASSSTGWNYGYTF	TGTGCCAGCAGCTCGACAGGTTGGAACTATGGCTACACCTTC
TRBD2	TRBV10-2	12	TRBJ2-1	NA	CASSPQGLAGVF	TGCGCCAGCAGCCCCCAGGGACTAGCGGGCGTCTTC
TRBD1	TRBV11-3	14	TRBJ1-6	many	CASSFDRGNSPLHF	TGTGCCAGCAGCTTTGACAGGGGAAATTCACCCCTCCACTTT
TRBD2	TRBV5-1	15	TRBJ2-3	few	CASSLTSGGGDTQYF	TGCGCCAGCAGCTTGACTAGCGGGGGTGGAGATACGCAGTATTTT
NA	TRBV11-3	17	TRBJ1-2	medium-sized	CASSPLVYIGRNYGYTF	TGTGCCAGCAGCCCCCTTGTTTACATCGGACGGAACTATGGCTACACCTTC
NA	TRBV5-1	14	TRBJ2-7	NA	CASSSVGIPLEQYF	TGCGCCAGCAGCTCGGTGGGGATCCCTCTCGAGCAGTACTTC
TRBD1	TRBV6-8	21	TRBJ2-6	NA	CASSDAGQGPVGPSGANVLTF	TGTGCCAGCAGTGATGCGGGACAGGGCCCGGTGGGGCCATCTGGGGCCAACGTCCTGACTTTC
NA	TRBV27	13	TRBJ2-7	NA	CASSLSGIYEQYF	TGTGCCAGCAGTTTATCCGGGATCTACGAGCAGTACTTC
NA	TRBV30	12	TRBJ1-4	NA	CAWSPHVEKLFF	TGTGCCTGGAGCCCCCACGTTGAAAAACTGTTTTTT
NA	TRBV11-3	15	TRBJ2-6	many	CASSLSRSGANVLTF	TGTGCCAGCAGCTTAAGCCGCTCTGGGGCCAACGTCCTGACTTTC